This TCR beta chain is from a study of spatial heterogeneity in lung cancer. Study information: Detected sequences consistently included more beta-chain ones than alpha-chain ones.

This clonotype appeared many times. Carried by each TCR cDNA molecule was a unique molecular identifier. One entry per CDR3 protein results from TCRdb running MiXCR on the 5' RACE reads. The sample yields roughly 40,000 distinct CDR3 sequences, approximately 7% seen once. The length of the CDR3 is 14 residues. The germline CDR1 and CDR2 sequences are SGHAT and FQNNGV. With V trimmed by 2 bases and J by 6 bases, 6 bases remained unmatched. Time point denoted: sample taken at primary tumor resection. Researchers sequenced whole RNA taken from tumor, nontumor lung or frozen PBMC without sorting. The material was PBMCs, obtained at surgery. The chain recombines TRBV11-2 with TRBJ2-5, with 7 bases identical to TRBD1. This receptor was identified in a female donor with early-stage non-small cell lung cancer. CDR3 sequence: CASSLPSTGKTQYF. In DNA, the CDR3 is TGTGCCAGCAGCTTACCCTCGACAGGGAAGACCCAGTACTTC.